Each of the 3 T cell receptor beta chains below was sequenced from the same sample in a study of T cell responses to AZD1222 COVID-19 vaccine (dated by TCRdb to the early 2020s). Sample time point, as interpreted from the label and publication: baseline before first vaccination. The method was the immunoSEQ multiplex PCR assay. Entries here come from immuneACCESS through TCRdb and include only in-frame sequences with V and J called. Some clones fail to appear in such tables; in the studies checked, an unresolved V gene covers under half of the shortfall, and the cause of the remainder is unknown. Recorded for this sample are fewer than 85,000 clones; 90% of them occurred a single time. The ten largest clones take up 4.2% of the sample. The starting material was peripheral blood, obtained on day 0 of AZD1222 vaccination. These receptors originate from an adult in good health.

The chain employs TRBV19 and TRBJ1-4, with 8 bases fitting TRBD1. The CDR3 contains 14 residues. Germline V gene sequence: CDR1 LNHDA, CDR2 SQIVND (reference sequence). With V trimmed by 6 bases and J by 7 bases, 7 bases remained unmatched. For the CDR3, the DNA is TGTGCCAGTAGAAGCAGGGGGCAAGGTGAAAAACTGTTTTTT. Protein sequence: CASRSRGQGEKLFF.

The CDR3 is CASSQISGAYGELFF. The CDR3 DNA reads TGTGCCAGCAGCCAAATTTCAGGGGCATACGGGGAGCTGTTTTTT. V and J are TRBV3-1 (or the pseudogene TRBV3-2) and TRBJ2-2, with a possible D match to TRBD1 (6 bases). The germline V gene has CDR1 LGHDT and CDR2 YNNKEL (reference sequence). V dropped 2 bases and J dropped 7 bases, with 14 bases sitting between them. The CDR3 loop spans 15 amino acids.

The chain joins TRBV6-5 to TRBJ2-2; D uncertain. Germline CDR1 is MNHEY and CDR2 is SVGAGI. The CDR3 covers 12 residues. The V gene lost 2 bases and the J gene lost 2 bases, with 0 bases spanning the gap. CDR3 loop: CASSYNTGELFF. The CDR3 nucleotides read TGTGCCAGCAGTTACAACACCGGGGAGCTGTTTTTT.